The 9 T cell receptor beta chains given below trace back to one sample, sequenced in a study of PD-L1 blockade in urothelial cancer. The protocol was immunoSEQ multiplex PCR, while the TCRdb copy is restricted to in-frame clones and leaves out a portion. The sample contains 35,000 to 40,000 clones, 80% to 95% of which appear only once. Sample: PBMCs, taken around atezolizumab (anti-PD-L1) treatment. The receptor source for this set is a man between 65 and 85 years old with urothelial cancer.

This chain connects TRBV6-1 to TRBJ2-7; 11 positions agree with TRBD2. This CDR3 comprises 15 residues. CDR1 and CDR2 from the germline V gene are MNHNS and SASEGT. V trimming: 8 bases; J trimming: 4 bases; junction bases outside the gene matches: 10. CDR3 amino acids: CASQKGTSGFYEQYF. CDR3 nucleotide sequence: TGTGCCAGCCAAAAAGGGACTAGCGGCTTTTACGAGCAGTACTTC.

The V gene is TRBV10-1, the J gene TRBJ2-2; D uncertain. Germline V CDR1 and CDR2: WNHNN, SYGVQD (reference sequence). This CDR3 comprises 14 residues. V was trimmed by 4 bases and J by 1 base, leaving 7 bases between them. The CDR3 loop reads CASSVEVNTGELFF. The CDR3 region has the DNA TGCGCCAGCAGTGTAGAAGTGAACACCGGGGAGCTGTTTTTT.

This clone was seen a handful of times. The chain employs TRBV11-2 and TRBJ2-1; no definite D call. Per the germline V gene, CDR1 is SGHAT and CDR2 is FQNNGV. The CDR3 consists of 13 residues. V lost 4 bases, J lost 9 bases, and 13 bases lay in between. The CDR3 region is CASSSLIIREQFF. The CDR3 DNA follows: TGTGCCAGCAGCTCACTAATTATTCGTGAGCAGTTCTTC.

The rearrangement links TRBV7-2 to TRBJ2-7; TRBD2 agrees at 12 bases. Germline V gene data show CDR1 as SGHTA and CDR2 as FQGNSA. The CDR3 has 15 amino acids. V was pared by 6 bases and J by 2 bases, with 5 bases of the junction left unmatched. The CDR3 loop is CASSIGLAGPYEQYF. For the CDR3, the DNA is TGTGCCAGCAGTATCGGACTAGCGGGGCCCTACGAGCAGTACTTC.

This rearrangement joins TRBV10-3 to TRBJ2-7; tentative D call: TRBD2 (5 bases). This CDR3 contains 13 residues. The germline V gene encodes CDR1 ENHRY and CDR2 SYGVKD. V lost 0 bases, J lost 7 bases, and 10 bases lay in between. CDR3 coding DNA: TGTGCCATCAGTGAGTCGACGGGAAAGGAGCAGTACTTC. Protein product: CAISESTGKEQYF.

The CDR3 is CAWRSGVNYGYTF. DNA of the CDR3: TGTGCCTGGAGGTCGGGGGTTAACTATGGCTACACCTTC. The chain employs TRBV30 and TRBJ1-2, with D perhaps matching TRBD1 (5 bases). CDR1 is GTSNPN, CDR2 SVGIG, per germline (reference sequence). Trimming left V 3 bases short and J 1 base short, with 9 bases between. There are 13 residues in the CDR3.

This clone was detected only once. The chain joins TRBV7-9 to TRBJ1-1, with D maybe TRBD1 (6 bases). With 6 bases removed from V and 11 bases from J, the gap between germline ends came to 28 bases. Germline V gene sequence: CDR1 SEHNR, CDR2 FQNEAQ (reference sequence). This CDR3 has 16 residues. CDR3 nucleotides: TGTGCCAGCAGAACACAGGGAAGGAACACTGAAGGGGTCGCTTTCTTT. Protein sequence: CASRTQGRNTEGVAFF.

The chain has TRBV28 and TRBJ2-7; 11 bases line up with TRBD1. The V gene's germline CDR1 is MDHEN and CDR2 SYDVKM. The trim removed 4 bases at V and 3 bases at J, leaving 5 bases unmatched. The CDR3 has 15 amino acids. The CDR3 DNA sequence: TGTGCCAGCAGTTCCTCCGGGACAGGGGGCTACGAGCAGTACTTC. Amino acids: CASSSSGTGGYEQYF.

The chain carries TRBV7-6 and TRBJ2-3; 9 bases align to TRBD2. Germline lookup yields CDR1 SGHVS and CDR2 FNYEAQ. Trimming at V came to 1 base and at J to 4 bases, leaving 9 bases not matched to a gene. The CDR3 extends over 17 amino acids. CDR3: CASSLVASGIVADTQYF. DNA of the CDR3: TGTGCCAGCAGCTTAGTCGCTAGCGGGATAGTGGCAGATACGCAGTATTTT.